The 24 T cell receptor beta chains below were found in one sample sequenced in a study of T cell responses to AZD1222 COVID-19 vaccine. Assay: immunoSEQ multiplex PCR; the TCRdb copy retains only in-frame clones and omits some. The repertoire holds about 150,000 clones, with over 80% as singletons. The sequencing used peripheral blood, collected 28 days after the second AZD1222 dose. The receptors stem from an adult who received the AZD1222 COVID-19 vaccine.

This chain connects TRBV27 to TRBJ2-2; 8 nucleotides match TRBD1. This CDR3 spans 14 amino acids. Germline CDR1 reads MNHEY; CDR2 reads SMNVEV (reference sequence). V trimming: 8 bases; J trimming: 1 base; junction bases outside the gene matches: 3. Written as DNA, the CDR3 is TGTGCCAGCGGACAGGGATGGAACACCGGGGAGCTGTTTTTT. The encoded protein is CASGQGWNTGELFF.

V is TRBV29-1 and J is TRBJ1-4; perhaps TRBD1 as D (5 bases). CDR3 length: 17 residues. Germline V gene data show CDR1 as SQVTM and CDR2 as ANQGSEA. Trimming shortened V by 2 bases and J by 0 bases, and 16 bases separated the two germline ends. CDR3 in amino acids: CSVELNRIFATNEKLFF. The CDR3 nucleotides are TGCAGCGTTGAACTGAACAGGATCTTTGCAACTAATGAAAAACTGTTTTTT.

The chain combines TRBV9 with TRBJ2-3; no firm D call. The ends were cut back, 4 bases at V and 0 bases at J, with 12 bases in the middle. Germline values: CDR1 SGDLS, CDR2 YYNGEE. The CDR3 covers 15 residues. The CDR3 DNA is TGTGCCAGCAGCCCCTACGGCACTAGCACAGATACGCAGTATTTT. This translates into CASSPYGTSTDTQYF.

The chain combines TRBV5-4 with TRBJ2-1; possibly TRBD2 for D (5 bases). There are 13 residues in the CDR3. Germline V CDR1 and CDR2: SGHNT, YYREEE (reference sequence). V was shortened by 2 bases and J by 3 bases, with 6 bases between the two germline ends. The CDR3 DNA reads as TGTGCCAGCAGCTTTACTAGCTACAATGAGCAGTTCTTC. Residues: CASSFTSYNEQFF.

The CDR3 DNA reads as TGTGCCACCAGTGATAGGGACACCTATGGCTACACCTTC. Its translation: CATSDRDTYGYTF. This sequence joins TRBV24-1 and TRBJ1-2, with D perhaps TRBD1 (6 bases). The CDR3 spans 13 residues. The V end lost 3 bases, the J end lost 4 bases, and 8 bases lay between the germline ends. Germline CDR1 reads KGHDR; CDR2 reads SFDVKD.

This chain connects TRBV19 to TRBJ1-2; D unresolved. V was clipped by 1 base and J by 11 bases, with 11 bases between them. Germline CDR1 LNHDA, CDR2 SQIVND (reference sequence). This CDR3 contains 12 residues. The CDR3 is CASSIVTGHYTF. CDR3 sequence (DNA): TGTGCCAGTAGTATAGTAACGGGTCATTACACCTTC.

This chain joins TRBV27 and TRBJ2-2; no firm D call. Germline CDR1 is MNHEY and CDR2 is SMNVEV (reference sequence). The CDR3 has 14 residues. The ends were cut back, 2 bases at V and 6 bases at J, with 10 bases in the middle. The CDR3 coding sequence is TGTGCCAGCAGTTTAAAATTTGGCCCCGGGGAGCTGTTTTTT. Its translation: CASSLKFGPGELFF.

This CDR3 is CASSLVGGGIRELFF. CDR3 bases: TGTGCCAGCAGCTTAGTCGGGGGGGGCATCAGGGAGCTGTTTTTT. The chain joins TRBV11-2 to TRBJ2-2; 8 positions agree with TRBD2. The CDR3 runs 15 residues. CDR1 SGHAT and CDR2 FQNNGV come from the germline V gene. With V trimmed by 1 base and J by 9 bases, 7 bases remained unmatched.

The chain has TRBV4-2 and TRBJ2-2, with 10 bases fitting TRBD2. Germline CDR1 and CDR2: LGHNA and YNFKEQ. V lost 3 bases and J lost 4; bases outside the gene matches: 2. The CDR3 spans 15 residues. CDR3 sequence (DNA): TGTGCCAGCAGCCACATAGCGGGAGGCACCGGGGAGCTGTTTTTT. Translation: CASSHIAGGTGELFF.

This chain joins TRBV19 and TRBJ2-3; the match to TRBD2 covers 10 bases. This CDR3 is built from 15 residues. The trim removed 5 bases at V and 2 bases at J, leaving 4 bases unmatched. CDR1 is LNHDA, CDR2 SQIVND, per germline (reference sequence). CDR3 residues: CASSLLAGNTDTQYF. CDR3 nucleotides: TGTGCCAGTAGTTTACTAGCGGGGAACACAGATACGCAGTATTTT.

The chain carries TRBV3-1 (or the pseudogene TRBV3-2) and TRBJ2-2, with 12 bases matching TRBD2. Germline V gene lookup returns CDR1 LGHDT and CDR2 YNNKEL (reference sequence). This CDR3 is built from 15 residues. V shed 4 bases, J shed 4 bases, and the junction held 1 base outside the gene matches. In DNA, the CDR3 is TGTGCCAGCAGCCGGACTAGCGGGGTCACCGGGGAGCTGTTTTTT. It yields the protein CASSRTSGVTGELFF.

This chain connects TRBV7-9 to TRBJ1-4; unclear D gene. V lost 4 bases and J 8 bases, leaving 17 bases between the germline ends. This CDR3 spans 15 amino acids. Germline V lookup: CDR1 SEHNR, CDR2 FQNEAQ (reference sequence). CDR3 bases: TGTGCCAGCAGCTCAACCTCCGGCGCGAACGAAAAACTGTTTTTT. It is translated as CASSSTSGANEKLFF.

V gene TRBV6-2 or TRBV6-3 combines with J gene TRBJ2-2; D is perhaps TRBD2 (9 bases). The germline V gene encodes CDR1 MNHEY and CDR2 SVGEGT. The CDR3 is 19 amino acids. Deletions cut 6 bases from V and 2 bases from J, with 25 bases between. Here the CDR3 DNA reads TGTGCCAGCAGCCCGACAGGGGCCCGGCGGGAGGGCAACACCGGGGAGCTGTTTTTT. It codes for CASSPTGARREGNTGELFF.

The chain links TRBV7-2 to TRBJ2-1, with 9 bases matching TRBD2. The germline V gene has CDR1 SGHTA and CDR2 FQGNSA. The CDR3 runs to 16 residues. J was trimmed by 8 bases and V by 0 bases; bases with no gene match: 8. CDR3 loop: CASSLASGRPPDEQFF. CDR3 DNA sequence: TGTGCCAGCAGCTTAGCCAGCGGGAGGCCGCCCGATGAGCAGTTCTTC.

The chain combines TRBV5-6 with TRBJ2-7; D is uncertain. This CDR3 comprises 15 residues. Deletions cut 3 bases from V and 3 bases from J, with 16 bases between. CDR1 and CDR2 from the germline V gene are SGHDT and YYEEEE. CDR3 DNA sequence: TGTGCCAGCAGCTCTCCTGGCAGCCCAGACTACGAGCAGTACTTC. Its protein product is CASSSPGSPDYEQYF. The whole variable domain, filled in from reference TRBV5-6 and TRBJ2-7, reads DAGVTQSPTHLIKTRGQQVTLRCSPKSGHDTVSWYQQALGQGPQFIFQYYEEEERQRGNFPDRFSGHQFPNYSSELNVNALLLGDSALYLCASSSPGSPDYEQYFGPGTRLTVT.

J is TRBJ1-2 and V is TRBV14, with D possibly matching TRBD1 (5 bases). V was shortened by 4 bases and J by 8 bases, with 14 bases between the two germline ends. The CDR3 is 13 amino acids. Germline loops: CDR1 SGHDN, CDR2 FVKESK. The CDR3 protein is CASSPPGIWGYTF. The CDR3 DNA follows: TGTGCCAGCAGCCCTCCAGGGATTTGGGGCTACACCTTC.

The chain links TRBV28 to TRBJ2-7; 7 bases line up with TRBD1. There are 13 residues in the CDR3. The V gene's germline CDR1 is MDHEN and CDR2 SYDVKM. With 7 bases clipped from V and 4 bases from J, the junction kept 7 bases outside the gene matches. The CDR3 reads CASKGQRPYEQYF. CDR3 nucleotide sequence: TGTGCCAGCAAGGGACAGCGCCCTTACGAGCAGTACTTC.

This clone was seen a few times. Here the CDR3 reads CASSLFPESYEQYF. CDR3 sequence (DNA): TGTGCCAGCAGCTTATTCCCGGAGAGCTACGAGCAGTACTTC. This chain joins TRBV7-2 and TRBJ2-7; D is unclear. CDR1 is SGHTA and CDR2 is FQGNSA in the germline V gene. This CDR3 comprises 14 residues. V lost 2 bases and J lost 3, with 11 bases in between.

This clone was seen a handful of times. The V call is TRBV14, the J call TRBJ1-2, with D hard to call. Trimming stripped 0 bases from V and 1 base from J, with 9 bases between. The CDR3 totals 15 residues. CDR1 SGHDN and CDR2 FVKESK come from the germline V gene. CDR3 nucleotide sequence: TGTGCCAGCAGCCAAGATGATATCAGTAACTATGGCTACACCTTC. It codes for CASSQDDISNYGYTF.

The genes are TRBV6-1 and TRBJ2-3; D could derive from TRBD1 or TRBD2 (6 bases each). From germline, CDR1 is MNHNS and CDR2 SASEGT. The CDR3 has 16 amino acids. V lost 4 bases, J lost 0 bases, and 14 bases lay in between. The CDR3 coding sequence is TGTGCCAGCAGTGCCCCGGGGGCCGCTAGCACAGATACGCAGTATTTT. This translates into CASSAPGAASTDTQYF.

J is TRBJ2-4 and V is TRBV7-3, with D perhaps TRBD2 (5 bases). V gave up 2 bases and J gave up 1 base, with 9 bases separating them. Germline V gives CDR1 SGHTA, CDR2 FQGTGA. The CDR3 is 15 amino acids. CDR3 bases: TGTGCCAGCAGCTTACAGCCGGGGGCCAAAAACATTCAGTACTTC. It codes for CASSLQPGAKNIQYF.

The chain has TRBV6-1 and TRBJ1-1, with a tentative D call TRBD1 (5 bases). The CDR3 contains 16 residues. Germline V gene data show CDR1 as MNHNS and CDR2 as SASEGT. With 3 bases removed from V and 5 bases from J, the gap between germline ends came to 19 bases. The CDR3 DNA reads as TGTGCCAGCAGTGAGCGGCAGGGTATGGTAGGGACTGAAGCTTTCTTT. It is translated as CASSERQGMVGTEAFF.

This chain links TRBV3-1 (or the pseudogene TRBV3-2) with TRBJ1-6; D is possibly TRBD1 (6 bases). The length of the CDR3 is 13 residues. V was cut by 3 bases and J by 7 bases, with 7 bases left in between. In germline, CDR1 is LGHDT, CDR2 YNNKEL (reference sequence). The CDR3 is CASSHGQNSPLHF. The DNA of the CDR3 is TGTGCCAGCAGCCACGGACAGAATTCACCCCTCCACTTT.

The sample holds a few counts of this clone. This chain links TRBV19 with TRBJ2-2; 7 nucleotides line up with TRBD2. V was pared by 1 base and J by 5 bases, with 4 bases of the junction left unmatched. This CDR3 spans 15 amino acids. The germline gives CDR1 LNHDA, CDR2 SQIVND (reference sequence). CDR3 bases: TGTGCCAGTAGTATAGGCGGGAGACAGACCGGGGAGCTGTTTTTT. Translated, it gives CASSIGGRQTGELFF.